These T cell receptor beta chains were read from a single sample in a study of cytomegalovirus exposure and HLA in healthy donors. Produced via immunoSEQ multiplex PCR; TCRdb's table is partial and in-frame only. The data hold 150,000 to 170,000 clones, with around 79% observed a single time. Sequencing input: PBMCs. Every receptor here comes from a man in his late teens or twenties in good health and CMV-seronegative. The CDR3 runs from the conserved cysteine through the conserved F or W. A D gene is named only where the DNA matches it firmly. Some rows have no size entry. The others give once, few or many, or a class for an expanded clone.

TGTGCCAGCAGCTTCCGGGACAGGGTGAACACTGAAGCTTTCTTT CASSFRDRVNTEAFF TRBJ1-1 TRBV11-2 . TRBD1 15
TGTGCCAGCAGCTTAGGGAGGGACTCCCACACAGATACGCAGTATTTT CASSLGRDSHTDTQYF TRBJ2-3 TRBV7-9 once . 16
TGCAGCGTCGAGGGTGGACAGGGTGCCGACGAGCAGTACTTC CSVEGGQGADEQYF TRBJ2-7 TRBV29-1 . TRBD1 14
TGTGCCAGCAGTTTACTAAACCCAGGGGGCGGCTATGGCTACACCTTC CASSLLNPGGGYGYTF TRBJ1-2 TRBV27 . TRBD1 16
TGTGCCTGGAGTTCATCCACTTACGAGCAGTACTTC CAWSSSTYEQYF TRBJ2-7 TRBV30 few . 12
TGTGCCAGCAGTTCGACTAGCGGGAGGGATACGCAGTATTTT CASSSTSGRDTQYF TRBJ2-3 TRBV2 . TRBD2 14
TGTGCCAGCACACCGGGCAGGGTGCAGCAAGAGACCCAGTACTTC CASTPGRVQQETQYF TRBJ2-5 TRBV28 . . 15
TGTGCCAGCACCCGGGACAGCCCTAATGAGCAGTTCTTC CASTRDSPNEQFF TRBJ2-1 TRBV6-6 . TRBD1 13
TGCGCCAGCAGCCCCGGGGTAAACACTGAAGCTTTCTTT CASSPGVNTEAFF TRBJ1-1 TRBV10-1 . . 13
TGTGCCAGCAGCCCCGGGACAGGGAGACCCTACGAGCAGTACTTC CASSPGTGRPYEQYF TRBJ2-7 TRBV5-8 . TRBD1 15
TGTGCCAGCAGTTTATGGGGGGGGTTGGAAGCTTTCTTT CASSLWGGLEAFF TRBJ1-1 TRBV27 . . 13
TGTGCCAGCAGCCCAGGACTGGGAGTCACAGATACGCAGTATTTT CASSPGLGVTDTQYF TRBJ2-3 TRBV7-2 . . 15
TGTGCCGGGGGACAGCAAGAGACCCAGTACTTC CAGGQQETQYF TRBJ2-5 TRBV5-4 . TRBD1 11
TGTGCCAGCAGCTTAGCGCGGGGGGGTGCAACTAATGAAAAACTGTTTTTT CASSLARGGATNEKLFF TRBJ1-4 TRBV7-9 . . 17
TGCGCCAGCACCCCGGGGGACTACGAGCAGTACTTC CASTPGDYEQYF TRBJ2-7 TRBV10-1 . . 12
TGTGCCTGGAGTAGCGGGGAGGGCTCAGCAAATGAGCAGTTCTTC CAWSSGEGSANEQFF TRBJ2-1 TRBV30 . TRBD2 15
TGTGCCAGCAGAGGCGGGACAGCTCCCTACGAGCAGTACTTC CASRGGTAPYEQYF TRBJ2-7 TRBV28 . . 14
TGTGCCAGCCGGACAGGGGGCTACGAGCAGTACTTC CASRTGGYEQYF TRBJ2-7 TRBV6-1 . TRBD1 12
TGTGCCAGCAGTCACGGGACTAGCGGGAGGGGGCTCGAGCAGTACTTC CASSHGTSGRGLEQYF TRBJ2-7 TRBV7-2 . TRBD2 16
TGTTCCAGCAGCTCAGGACAGGGCAGGGGTGTGCAGCAGTTCTTC CSSSSGQGRGVQQFF TRBJ2-1 TRBV7-9 . TRBD1 15
TGTGCCAGCAGCTTTAGTGATGAGCAGTTCTTC CASSFSDEQFF TRBJ2-1 TRBV7-9 . . 11
TGCGCCAGCAGCCAAGGACGTTTACTAGGGGAGGGAAATACGCAGTATTTT CASSQGRLLGEGNTQYF TRBJ2-3 TRBV4-3 . TRBD2 17
TGTGCCAGCTCGCCCGCCGAGCTTGAAGCTTTCTTT CASSPAELEAFF TRBJ1-1 TRBV18 . . 12
TGCGCCAGCAGCGGGGGGACAGGGGGCTCCACAGATACGCAGTATTTT CASSGGTGGSTDTQYF TRBJ2-3 TRBV5-1 once TRBD1 16
TGTGCCAGTAGCCAGCCCGTAGCGGGTTCCTACGAGCAGTACTTC CASSQPVAGSYEQYF TRBJ2-7 TRBV19 . TRBD2 15
TGTGCCAGCAGCTTGGCGGCGGGTAGGAGGGATCAGCCCCAGCATTTT CASSLAAGRRDQPQHF TRBJ1-5 TRBV5-6 few . 16
TGTGCCTGGAGTCAGGAAATAAGGACAGGGCACACCGGGGAGCTGTTTTTT CAWSQEIRTGHTGELFF TRBJ2-2 TRBV30 . TRBD1 17
TGCGCCAGCAGCCCAAGACAGGAACCCTACGAGCAGTACTTC CASSPRQEPYEQYF TRBJ2-7 TRBV5-1 . . 14
TGTGCCAGCAGTACAAGACAGGGAACGTTTAATGGCTACACCTTC CASSTRQGTFNGYTF TRBJ1-2 TRBV27 . TRBD1 15
TGTGCCAGCAGCCTCCGACAGGGTCCCTACAATGAGCAGTTCTTC CASSLRQGPYNEQFF TRBJ2-1 TRBV11-2 . TRBD1 15
TGTGCCAGCAGCACGACCGGGACAGGGGCTCACTATGGCTACACCTTC CASSTTGTGAHYGYTF TRBJ1-2 TRBV7-8 . TRBD1 16
TGTGCCAGCAGTTTCGGGGGGGCAGGAACCTACGAGCAGTACTTC CASSFGGAGTYEQYF TRBJ2-7 TRBV27 . TRBD2 15
TGTGCCAGCAGCCCCGAAACAGGGGGCTACGAGCAGTACTTC CASSPETGGYEQYF TRBJ2-7 TRBV7-9 . TRBD1 14
TGCAGCGTTGAAGCGGGGTTCGGCGGAGTTAGCACAGATACGCAGTATTTT CSVEAGFGGVSTDTQYF TRBJ2-3 TRBV29-1 . . 17
TGCGCCAGCAGCCCGTCACCAGCGGGCGGGGGCACAGATACGCAGTATTTT CASSPSPAGGGTDTQYF TRBJ2-3 TRBV4-3 . . 17
TGTGCCAGCAGCCAAGATAGGGCAGGGGCTGAAAAACTGTTTTTT CASSQDRAGAEKLFF TRBJ1-4 TRBV4-2 . . 15
TGTGCCAGCAGTCCACAGGGGGCTTGGGAAAAACTGTTTTTT CASSPQGAWEKLFF TRBJ1-4 TRBV2 . TRBD1 14
TGTGCCAGTAGTGACCGGGGTCCGTCCTATCAGCCCCAGCATTTT CASSDRGPSYQPQHF TRBJ1-5 TRBV19 . . 15
TGTGCCAGCAGCTTACACTACGAGCAGTACTTC CASSLHYEQYF TRBJ2-7 TRBV7-2 . . 11
TGTGCCAGCAGCCCAGGTGGGACCGGGGAGCTGTTTTTT CASSPGGTGELFF TRBJ2-2 TRBV6-5 . . 13
TGCGCCAGCAGGGACCCTAGCGGGTACACAGATACGCAGTATTTT CASRDPSGYTDTQYF TRBJ2-3 TRBV10-2 . TRBD2 15
TGTGCCATCAGAGGACAGGGGGGGGACAATGAGCAGTTCTTC CAIRGQGGDNEQFF TRBJ2-1 TRBV10-3 . TRBD1 14
TGCGCCAGCAGCTTGGAGCCGTACAGGGGGCGGTGGGAGCAGTTCTTC CASSLEPYRGRWEQFF TRBJ2-1 TRBV5-1 . TRBD1 16
TGCGCCAGCAGTTACGGGAAATACAATGAGCAGTTCTTC CASSYGKYNEQFF TRBJ2-1 TRBV10-1 . . 13
TGTGCCAGCAGCCAAAGCTTTAGCGGGAGGAACTACAATGAGCAGTTCTTC CASSQSFSGRNYNEQFF TRBJ2-1 TRBV4-2 few TRBD2 17